This passage covers 19 T cell receptor beta chains from one sample sequenced in a study of shared clonotypes between healthy human individuals. Naive CD8 populations comprised CD45RO-negative cells positively selected for CCR7, excluding terminally differentiated effector memory CD45RA+ cells. Produced via immunoSEQ multiplex PCR; TCRdb's table is partial and in-frame only. The sample includes some 2.1 million clones, approximately 95% of them seen just once. Sequencing was done on a sample of naive CD8+ T cells sorted from blood. Source of these receptors: a man aged 18 to 30 in good health.

The chain links TRBV5-6 to TRBJ2-3, with no clear D. The germline gives CDR1 SGHDT, CDR2 YYEEEE. The CDR3 covers 15 residues. Trimming shortened V by 5 bases and J by 0 bases, and 13 bases separated the two germline ends. CDR3 in amino acids: CASSFDWESTDTQYF. The CDR3 DNA follows: TGTGCCAGCAGTTTCGACTGGGAAAGCACAGATACGCAGTATTTT.

The V gene is TRBV30, the J gene TRBJ2-2; D call uncertain. The CDR3 runs to 17 residues. Germline V gene lookup returns CDR1 GTSNPN and CDR2 SVGIG (reference sequence). The V end was cut by 6 bases, the J end by 0 bases, with 20 bases between. Here the CDR3 reads CACYTVPAGSNTGELFF. The DNA of the CDR3 is TGTGCCTGCTATACTGTCCCAGCAGGTTCGAACACCGGGGAGCTGTTTTTT.

The chain links TRBV4-1 to TRBJ2-3; D remains unclear. Trimming removed 1 base at V and 2 bases at J, with 13 bases between. This CDR3 is 16 amino acids long. Germline lookup yields CDR1 MGHRA and CDR2 YSYEKL. This CDR3 reads CASSQATLADTDTQYF. CDR3 DNA: TGCGCCAGCAGCCAAGCTACTCTCGCGGACACAGATACGCAGTATTTT.

The chain couples TRBV4-1 to TRBJ2-7; D possibly corresponds to TRBD1 (6 bases). Germline V gene sequence: CDR1 MGHRA, CDR2 YSYEKL. The CDR3 is 15 residues long. V gave up 1 base and J gave up 4 bases, with 14 bases separating them. The CDR3 region has the DNA TGCGCCAGCAGCCAAGGGGGACACTTCGAATACGAGCAGTACTTC. Translation: CASSQGGHFEYEQYF.

As regards this clone: In the same sample, other DNA sequences code for this CDR3. The V and J genes are TRBV27 and TRBJ2-3; D possibly matches TRBD1 or TRBD2 (5 bases each). Germline CDR1 MNHEY, CDR2 SMNVEV (reference sequence). The CDR3 consists of 16 residues. V was trimmed by 0 bases and J by 0 bases, leaving 10 bases between them. The CDR3 DNA reads as TGTGCCAGCAGTTTATCGCCGGGGACGAGCACAGATACGCAGTATTTT. Its protein is CASSLSPGTSTDTQYF.

Comment on this clone: One end of the junction varies from germline; a read error may be responsible. The V gene is TRBV7-6, the J gene TRBJ2-1; 7 bases are a match to TRBD1. The CDR3 loop spans 12 amino acids. Per the germline V gene, CDR1 is SGHVS and CDR2 is FNYEAQ. Written as DNA, the CDR3 is TGTGCCAGCAGCCCAGAGGACAGGCGAGTGGTCTTC. Its protein product is CASSPEDRRVVF.

This clone was recorded once. The chain joins TRBV6-6 to TRBJ2-2, with D possibly being TRBD1 (5 bases). Trimming removed 0 bases from V and 5 bases from J, with 10 bases in between. The CDR3 has 15 residues. In germline, CDR1 is MNHNY, CDR2 SVGAGI (reference sequence). The CDR3 DNA follows: TGTGCCAGCAGTTACTCGATCCAGGGTACCGGGGAGCTGTTTTTT. Its translation: CASSYSIQGTGELFF.

The chain joins TRBV4-1 to TRBJ2-7, with D perhaps matching TRBD1 (6 bases). There are 15 residues in the CDR3. Trimming cost V 3 bases and J 1 base, with 13 bases left between them. In germline, CDR1 is MGHRA, CDR2 YSYEKL. Here the CDR3 DNA reads TGCGCCAGCAGCCACACAGGGTCAGGGTCCTACGAGCAGTACTTC. Its translation is CASSHTGSGSYEQYF.

This chain links TRBV6-1 with TRBJ2-3; 7 bases fit TRBD1. This CDR3 contains 16 residues. Germline CDR1 MNHNS, CDR2 SASEGT. V dropped 4 bases and J dropped 5; count of bases not matched to a gene: 12. CDR3 in DNA: TGTGCCAGCAGTGCGGGCAGAGGGGGCCAAATAGATACGCAGTATTTT. Translated, it gives CASSAGRGGQIDTQYF.

This clone was recorded only once. In nucleotides, the CDR3 is TGCGCCAGCAGCTTGTGGGGGCTTGGAAACATTCAGTACTTC. It is translated as CASSLWGLGNIQYF. The V gene is TRBV5-1, the J gene TRBJ2-4, with a possible D match to TRBD1 (6 bases). Trimming pared 1 base from V and 6 bases from J, leaving 11 bases between. This CDR3 region has 14 residues. The germline CDR1 and CDR2 sequences are SGHRS and YFSETQ.

V and J are TRBV30 and TRBJ1-1; maybe TRBD1 (6 bases). The length of the CDR3 is 13 residues. With 2 bases removed from V and 8 bases from J, the gap between germline ends came to 15 bases. From germline, CDR1 is GTSNPN and CDR2 SVGIG (reference sequence). The CDR3 DNA is TGTGCCTGGAGTCTCTTCGGGACAACCGAAGCTTTCTTT. This sequence encodes CAWSLFGTTEAFF. Supplemented by reference TRBV30 and TRBJ1-1, the full variable domain reads SQTIHQWPATLVQPVGSPLSLECTVEGTSNPNLYWYRQAAGRGLQLLFYSVGIGQISSEVPQNLSASRPQDRQFILSSKKLLLSDSGFYLCAWSLFGTTEAFFGQGTRLTVV.

The chain uses TRBV18 and TRBJ2-7, with a weak D call TRBD1 (6 bases). The germline gives CDR1 KGHSH, CDR2 LQKENI. This CDR3 is built from 13 residues. Trimming left V 10 bases short and J 5 bases short, with 18 bases between. CDR3 sequence (DNA): TGTGCCATCCCGAGGGGGACAACGCACGAGCAGTACTTC. This sequence encodes CAIPRGTTHEQYF.

The V gene is TRBV5-1, the J gene TRBJ1-2; D remains unclear. CDR1 and CDR2 from the germline V gene are SGHRS and YFSETQ. This CDR3 is 16 amino acids long. Trimming stripped 0 bases from V and 0 bases from J, with 12 bases between. The CDR3 DNA sequence: TGCGCCAGCAGCTTGGAATCGAGAGGCTCTAACTATGGCTACACCTTC. Its protein product is CASSLESRGSNYGYTF.

The chain joins TRBV28 to TRBJ2-1, with D hard to call. CDR1 and CDR2 from the germline V gene are MDHEN and SYDVKM. V was cut by 3 bases and J by 4 bases, with 10 bases left in between. CDR3 length equals 14 residues. The CDR3, as DNA: TGTGCCAGCAGTTTCGACGGACGGTACAATGAGCAGTTCTTC. Translated, it gives CASSFDGRYNEQFF.

The rearrangement uses TRBV4-1 and TRBJ2-5, with a possible D match to TRBD1 (5 bases). The CDR3 extends over 15 amino acids. Per germline, CDR1 MGHRA and CDR2 YSYEKL. V was clipped by 0 bases and J by 1 base, with 9 bases between them. CDR3 in DNA: TGCGCCAGCAGCCAAGAGGGGCAGGCCCAAGAGACCCAGTACTTC. Its protein product is CASSQEGQAQETQYF.

This rearrangement joins TRBV19 to TRBJ2-1; no clear D gene. Trimming shortened V by 6 bases and J by 4 bases, and 22 bases separated the two germline ends. CDR3 size: 17 residues. Per the germline V gene, CDR1 is LNHDA and CDR2 is SQIVND (reference sequence). The DNA of the CDR3 is TGTGCCAGTAGCCGTTCTCCCCCGACAATCGTATACAATGAGCAGTTCTTC. Its protein product is CASSRSPPTIVYNEQFF.

This sequence joins TRBV6-5 and TRBJ2-7; D not resolved. Germline V gene lookup returns CDR1 MNHEY and CDR2 SVGAGI. The V end lost 5 bases, the J end lost 3 bases, and 17 bases lay between the germline ends. The length of the CDR3 is 15 residues. CDR3 amino acids: CASSPTTYAGYEQYF. The CDR3 DNA reads as TGTGCCAGCAGTCCGACCACTTACGCAGGCTACGAGCAGTACTTC.

With regard to this clone: The same CDR3 can be traced to other DNA sequences in this sample. This chain joins TRBV29-1 and TRBJ1-2, with no clear D. The ends were cut back, 1 base at V and 5 bases at J, with 8 bases in the middle. Germline values: CDR1 SQVTM, CDR2 ANQGSEA. CDR3 size: 12 residues. The CDR3 spells CSVEGSGYGYTF. The CDR3, as DNA: TGCAGCGTTGAAGGGTCAGGATATGGCTACACCTTC.

V is TRBV6-5 and J is TRBJ2-2; possible D gene TRBD1, 7 bases. This CDR3 contains 14 residues. Trimming shortened V by 6 bases and J by 3 bases, and 11 bases separated the two germline ends. Germline CDR1 is MNHEY and CDR2 is SVGAGI. The CDR3 DNA follows: TGTGCCAGCAGACAGGGGACTCACACCGGGGAGCTGTTTTTT. Encoded protein: CASRQGTHTGELFF.